This T cell receptor beta chain was sequenced during a study of cytomegalovirus exposure and HLA in healthy donors. With 60 Vbeta and 13 Jbeta primers, the PCR was carried out. Profiling relied on immunoSEQ multiplex PCR, and the TCRdb table lists in-frame clones only, not all of them. The sample holds 200,000 or so clones; roughly four fifths are singletons and the top ten take 6.5%. At the time of sampling, donors were nominally healthy, though unrecorded immune exposures were likely. The CDR3 consists of 15 residues. V was trimmed by 3 bases and J by 1 base, leaving 9 bases between them. Germline V gene sequence: CDR1 KGHSH, CDR2 LQKENI.

The sequenced sample consisted of PBMCs. The gene calls are TRBV18 and TRBJ2-2; D not resolved. The TCR originated in a woman in her forties or fifties in good health and CMV-seropositive. In DNA form, the CDR3 reads TGTGCCAGCTCACCTCAGACGGGGAACACCGGGGAGCTGTTTTTT. Its protein is CASSPQTGNTGELFF.